This entry describes one T cell receptor beta chain. This clonotype was seen a handful of times. The antigen it binds to is not known. Base qualities are not at hand, and no much larger clone is one base apart. Relative to germline, V is 6 bases shorter and J is 4 bases shorter, with 16 bases between their ends. The germline V gene gives CDR1 as SNHLY and CDR2 as FYNNEI. Its CDR3 holds 15 amino acids, cysteine through phenylalanine. The kept DNA is CDR3 alone, 45 bases in frame from the first base. The library was made by RT-PCR. TCRdb records Illumina HiSeq 2500 as the sequencer. TCRdb reworked the public reads: Q25 trimming with fastp, MiXCR clone assembly, productive beta chains retained. Rows with a matching CDR3 protein are joined into one entry that keeps the most common DNA and genes. The sample contains fewer than 600,000 distinct CDR3 sequences, approximately 6.9% of them found a single time. Around 12% of the sample is in the top ten clones.

The data stem from a study of response to subunit inactivated influenza vaccine (dated by TCRdb to 2017 to 2018). The study in broad terms: To follow how T cells responded to a trivalent subunit inactivated influenza vaccine, the researchers relied on deep quantitative profiling of the T cell receptor repertoire. What the research found in general, with its limitations: The authors suggested that each seasonal influenza vaccination may recruit only a limited number of new T cells.

This sequence was found in a man between 50 and 69 years old who received an inactivated influenza vaccine. Donor details come from another sample of the same person, matched by shared clones. The sequence joins TRBV2 to TRBJ1-3; the D gene lacks a confident call. Sample: PBMCs from blood, taken less than 30 months after vaccination. CDR3 loop: CASSWTFGRGNTIYF. Here is the DNA: TGTGCCAGCAGCTGGACGTTCGGGAGGGGAAACACCATATATTTT.